The 30 T cell receptor beta chains listed next were all sequenced from one sample in a study of T cell responses to AZD1222 COVID-19 vaccine. Repertoires were generated with immunoSEQ multiplex PCR, while TCRdb's copy carries only in-frame clones and drops some. The sample lists roughly 130,000 clones; 70% to 90% were seen once. The sample here was peripheral blood, taken on day 0 of AZD1222 vaccination. The receptors were gathered from an adult in good health.

The chain couples TRBV19 to TRBJ2-4; D is tentatively TRBD1 or TRBD2 (5 bases each). V lost 5 bases, J lost 6 bases, and 17 bases lay in between. CDR3 length: 15 residues. Germline V gives CDR1 LNHDA, CDR2 SQIVND (reference sequence). Here the CDR3 reads CASSRGGRGPNIQYF. The CDR3 region has the DNA TGTGCCAGTAGTCGGGGTGGACGGGGACCAAACATTCAGTACTTC. The full variable domain, with the rest looked up from reference TRBV19 and TRBJ2-4, is DGGITQSPKYLFRKEGQNVTLSCEQNLNHDAMYWYRQDPGQGLRLIYYSQIVNDFQKGDIAEGYSVSREKKESFPLTVTSAQKNPTAFYLCASSRGGRGPNIQYFGAGTRLSVL.

This sequence joins TRBV5-1 and TRBJ2-7, with D possibly matching TRBD1 (6 bases). Per germline, CDR1 SGHRS and CDR2 YFSETQ. The CDR3 length is 15 residues. Trimming stripped 5 bases from V and 0 bases from J, with 15 bases between. CDR3 protein: CASSRTTGSSYEQYF. As DNA, the CDR3 is TGCGCCAGCAGTAGGACGACAGGATCCTCCTACGAGCAGTACTTC.

The genes are TRBV5-4 and TRBJ1-1, with 7 bases fitting TRBD1. CDR1 SGHNT and CDR2 YYREEE come from the germline V gene (reference sequence). This CDR3 is built from 16 residues. J lost 3 bases, V lost 4 bases, and 12 bases had no gene match. The CDR3 loop reads CASSPPPGQRYTEAFF. CDR3 coding DNA: TGTGCCAGCAGCCCACCGCCGGGACAGAGATACACTGAAGCTTTCTTT.

This rearrangement joins TRBV5-1 to TRBJ2-1; 12 nucleotides agree with TRBD2. This CDR3 spans 15 amino acids. Germline V gene lookup returns CDR1 SGHRS and CDR2 YFSETQ. Trimming removed 7 bases from V and 5 bases from J; junction bases left unmatched: 7. CDR3 in DNA: TGCGCCAGCCTCACGACTAGCGGGGGAAACAATGAGCAGTTCTTC. Protein: CASLTTSGGNNEQFF.

The CDR3 region is CASSRAGNTIYF. The CDR3 region has the DNA TGTGCCAGCAGCCGAGCTGGAAACACCATATATTTT. V usage is TRBV9 and J usage is TRBJ1-3; D is uncertain. Germline CDR1 is SGDLS and CDR2 is YYNGEE. This CDR3 has 12 residues. Between the trimmed V and J ends, which lost 4 bases and 2 bases, there was a span of 4 bases.

This chain links TRBV3-1 (or the pseudogene TRBV3-2) with TRBJ1-5; D possibly corresponds to TRBD1 (6 bases). The germline V and J ends were trimmed by 5 bases and 3 bases, with 11 bases remaining between them. The CDR3 extends over 14 amino acids. Germline V CDR1 and CDR2: LGHDT, YNNKEL (reference sequence). CDR3 DNA sequence: TGTGCCAGCAGCTCGGACAGCCTCAATCAGCCCCAGCATTTT. It specifies CASSSDSLNQPQHF.

This chain links TRBV30 with TRBJ2-3; TRBD2 matches 9 bases. The CDR3 contains 16 residues. V lost 1 base, J lost 7 bases, and 12 bases stayed unmatched. The germline gives CDR1 GTSNPN, CDR2 SVGIG (reference sequence). CDR3 DNA sequence: TGTGCCTGGAGTGATCCTTCTAGCGGGGCAAGACATACGCAGTATTTT. It yields the protein CAWSDPSSGARHTQYF.

This clone was counted between two and nine times. The CDR3 here is CASQVAGGPNEQFF. As DNA, the CDR3 is TGTGCCTCCCAGGTAGCGGGGGGGCCGAATGAGCAGTTCTTC. The chain uses TRBV7-9 and TRBJ2-1, with TRBD2 matching over 11 bases. V lost 11 bases to trimming and J lost 7 bases; unmatched junction nucleotides: 10. CDR3 length: 14 residues. Per the germline V gene, CDR1 is SEHNR and CDR2 is FQNEAQ (reference sequence).

V and J are TRBV9 and TRBJ1-4, with a weak D call TRBD1 (6 bases). The CDR3 runs to 15 residues. Germline assignment: CDR1 SGDLS and CDR2 YYNGEE. V lost 5 bases to trimming and J lost 6 bases, with 17 bases between them. The CDR3 nucleotides read TGTGCCAGCAGTGTTACAGGGAGGCGTGATGAAAAACTGTTTTTT. Amino acid sequence: CASSVTGRRDEKLFF. The full variable domain, in which reference TRBV9 and TRBJ1-4 provide the parts outside the CDR3, is DSGVTQTPKHLITATGQRVTLRCSPRSGDLSVYWYQQSLDQGLQFLIQYYNGEERAKGNILERFSAQQFPDLHSELNLSSLELGDSALYFCASSVTGRRDEKLFFGSGTQLSVL.

This chain joins TRBV5-1 and TRBJ1-2; D is possibly TRBD1 (5 bases). From germline, CDR1 is SGHRS and CDR2 YFSETQ. The V end lost 0 bases, the J end lost 8 bases, and 14 bases lay between the germline ends. The CDR3 is made up of 14 amino acids. The CDR3 DNA sequence: TGCGCCAGCAGCTTGGTGGAGGGGATAGGGGGCTACACCTTC. Translated, it gives CASSLVEGIGGYTF.

This rearrangement joins TRBV6-4 to TRBJ2-2; TRBD2 matches at 9 bases. The CDR3 spans 15 residues. V was clipped by 3 bases and J by 5 bases; unmatched bases: 4. Germline V gives CDR1 MRHNA, CDR2 SNTAGT. The DNA for the CDR3 is TGTGCCAGCAGTGAGGGAACTAGCGGGACCGGGGAGCTGTTTTTT. Translating gives CASSEGTSGTGELFF.

The J gene is TRBJ2-1, the V gene TRBV7-6; possibly TRBD2 for D (5 bases). Germline assignment: CDR1 SGHVS and CDR2 FNYEAQ. V was cut by 4 bases and J by 0 bases, with 10 bases left in between. The CDR3 consists of 15 residues. CDR3 nucleotide sequence: TGTGCCAGCAGCTCACTAGAGAGCTCCTACAATGAGCAGTTCTTC. Protein product: CASSSLESSYNEQFF. Full variable domain (missing parts from reference TRBV7-6 and TRBJ2-1): GAGVSQSPRYKVTKRGQDVALRCDPISGHVSLYWYRQALGQGPEFLTYFNYEAQQDKSGLPNDRFSAERPEGSISTLTIQRTEQRDSAMYRCASSSLESSYNEQFFGPGTRLTVL.

The chain couples TRBV9 to TRBJ1-1; unclear D gene. The CDR3 runs to 14 residues. V shed 0 bases and J shed 11 bases, with 17 bases lying between them. Looked up from germline, CDR1 is SGDLS and CDR2 is YYNGEE. The CDR3 DNA is TGTGCCAGCAGCGTAGATGGGTGGAGCCTTTTGGCTTTCTTT. Its translation is CASSVDGWSLLAFF.

V and J are TRBV11-3 and TRBJ2-1, with D hard to call. Trimming took 6 bases from V and 4 from J, leaving 7 bases between them. The germline V gene encodes CDR1 SGHNT and CDR2 YENEEA. This CDR3 has 12 residues. CDR3 in DNA: TGTGCCAGCAGAACGGGTTACAATGAGCAGTTCTTC. Protein sequence: CASRTGYNEQFF.

The genes are TRBV2 and TRBJ2-5; TRBD2 might be the D (5 bases). Germline CDR1 reads SNHLY; CDR2 reads FYNNEI. The CDR3 has 16 amino acids. Trimming pared 7 bases from V and 2 bases from J, leaving 20 bases between. The CDR3 DNA reads as TGTGCCAGCAAACGGTCCCTCGGGGAGAGACAAGAGACCCAGTACTTC. It is translated as CASKRSLGERQETQYF.

In DNA, the CDR3 is TGTGCCAGCAGCCAAGCAAGGGATTCACCCCTCCACTTT. Protein sequence: CASSQARDSPLHF. The V gene is TRBV14, the J gene TRBJ1-6; no firm D call. Trimming removed 1 base from V and 8 bases from J, with 6 bases in between. The germline CDR1 and CDR2 sequences are SGHDN and FVKESK. This CDR3 region has 13 residues.

The V and J genes are TRBV7-2 and TRBJ1-6; 8 bases align to TRBD1. With 2 bases clipped from V and 6 bases from J, the junction kept 6 bases outside the gene matches. The CDR3 consists of 16 residues. Germline V gene sequence: CDR1 SGHTA, CDR2 FQGNSA. The CDR3 protein is CASSLWQGALNSPLHF. CDR3 sequence (DNA): TGTGCCAGCAGCTTATGGCAGGGGGCGCTTAATTCACCCCTCCACTTT.

The chain links TRBV19 to TRBJ2-1; 14 positions agree with TRBD2. The CDR3 covers 16 residues. Germline V gene lookup returns CDR1 LNHDA and CDR2 SQIVND (reference sequence). V gave up 7 bases and J gave up 5 bases; unmatched junction bases: 7. CDR3 protein: CASTRGLAGGHNEQFF. The CDR3 nucleotides read TGTGCCAGTACCCGAGGACTAGCGGGGGGACACAATGAGCAGTTCTTC.

This rearrangement joins TRBV6-5 to TRBJ2-7; TRBD2 matches 7 bases. The CDR3 extends over 14 amino acids. V gave up 3 bases and J gave up 2 bases; unmatched junction bases: 4. CDR1 and CDR2 (germline): MNHEY, SVGAGI. CDR3 amino acids: CASSYKGGPYEQYF. The CDR3 nucleotides are TGTGCCAGCAGTTATAAGGGAGGGCCCTACGAGCAGTACTTC.

In this sample, this clone turned up a few times. The V gene is TRBV18, the J gene TRBJ1-5, with D hard to call. V lost 4 bases, J lost 0 bases, and 10 bases lay in between. Germline-derived CDR1 and CDR2 are KGHSH and LQKENI. This CDR3 has 15 residues. This CDR3 reads CASSLTLSSNQPQHF. The CDR3 nucleotides read TGTGCCAGCTCACTCACACTCAGTAGCAATCAGCCCCAGCATTTT.

This sequence joins TRBV28 and TRBJ1-1, with D uncertain. Germline V gene data show CDR1 as MDHEN and CDR2 as SYDVKM. This CDR3 has 12 residues. V lost 7 bases and J lost 4, with 10 bases in between. CDR3 sequence: CASMFGRTEAFF. The CDR3, as DNA: TGTGCCAGCATGTTCGGGCGCACTGAAGCTTTCTTT. Looking up the rest from reference TRBV28 and TRBJ1-1 gives the full variable domain: DVKVTQSSRYLVKRTGEKVFLECVQDMDHENMFWYRQDPGLGLRLIYFSYDVKMKEKGDIPEGYSVSREKKERFSLILESASTNQTSMYLCASMFGRTEAFFGQGTRLTVV.

This clone was seen a single time. J is TRBJ1-5 and V is TRBV11-2; D might be TRBD1 (6 bases). V was shortened by 2 bases and J by 7 bases, with 15 bases between the two germline ends. CDR3 length equals 15 residues. Germline values: CDR1 SGHAT, CDR2 FQNNGV. CDR3 region: CASSLNPGVEQPQHF. For the CDR3, the DNA is TGTGCCAGCAGCTTAAACCCAGGGGTCGAACAGCCCCAGCATTTT.

The chain combines TRBV18 with TRBJ2-3, with a weak D call TRBD1 (5 bases). The CDR3 consists of 14 residues. Germline V CDR1 and CDR2: KGHSH, LQKENI. The V end lost 4 bases, the J end lost 5 bases, and 13 bases lay between the germline ends. CDR3 sequence (DNA): TGTGCCAGCTCACAAGCCAGGGCTAAAGATACGCAGTATTTT. Its translation: CASSQARAKDTQYF.

The chain uses TRBV18 and TRBJ2-6; D remains ambiguous. The CDR3 contains 16 residues. Trimming shortened V by 0 bases and J by 0 bases, and 6 bases separated the two germline ends. Germline V gene data show CDR1 as KGHSH and CDR2 as LQKENI. CDR3 nucleotides: TGTGCCAGCTCACCACCCGTTAACTCTGGGGCCAACGTCCTGACTTTC. Amino acids: CASSPPVNSGANVLTF.

CDR3 bases: TGTGCCAGCAGCATCCCCGGAGAAGGGGGCTGTTATGTTGGCTACACCTTC. It codes for CASSIPGEGGCYVGYTF. The chain has TRBV21-1 and TRBJ1-2; the D call of TRBD1 is as the table states it, not checked on the DNA. TRBV21-1 is designated a pseudogene. This CDR3 region has 17 residues.

This clone was observed a handful of times. The rearrangement joins TRBV7-3 to TRBJ2-7, with 8 bases fitting TRBD2. The CDR3 loop spans 14 amino acids. J was trimmed by 4 bases and V by 5 bases; bases with no gene match: 7. Germline-derived CDR1 and CDR2 are SGHTA and FQGTGA. The CDR3, as DNA: TGTGCCAGCAGCCGTCGGACTAGCAGATACGAGCAGTACTTC. Its protein is CASSRRTSRYEQYF.

This clone was observed a handful of times. The chain joins TRBV7-2 to TRBJ1-5, with D uncertain. The length of the CDR3 is 14 residues. V lost 7 bases to trimming and J lost 3 bases, with 13 bases between them. Germline lookup yields CDR1 SGHTA and CDR2 FQGNSA. The CDR3 protein is CASTSGVNNQPQHF. In nucleotides, the CDR3 is TGTGCCAGCACTTCCGGGGTTAACAATCAGCCCCAGCATTTT.

This chain uses TRBV3-1 (or the pseudogene TRBV3-2) with TRBJ2-1, with a weak D call TRBD2 (6 bases). The length of the CDR3 is 14 residues. V was clipped by 6 bases and J by 3 bases, with 12 bases between them. CDR1 is LGHDT, CDR2 YNNKEL, per germline (reference sequence). CDR3 coding DNA: TGTGCCAGCAGTAGGGCGGGACTCTACAATGAGCAGTTCTTC. Protein: CASSRAGLYNEQFF.

This chain links TRBV7-9 with TRBJ1-1; 10 bases agree with TRBD1. CDR3 length: 14 residues. Germline V gene data show CDR1 as SEHNR and CDR2 as FQNEAQ (reference sequence). The V and J ends lost 5 bases and 4 bases, in that order; junction bases with no gene match: 4. For the CDR3, the DNA is TGTGCCAGCAGCCCGGGACAGGGGCCCACTGAAGCTTTCTTT. This translates into CASSPGQGPTEAFF.

V is TRBV11-3 and J is TRBJ2-7; no reliable D call. Trimming removed 1 base from V and 1 base from J, with 11 bases in between. Looked up from germline, CDR1 is SGHNT and CDR2 is YENEEA. This CDR3 has 15 amino acids. This CDR3 reads CASSLVQGMSYEQYF. CDR3 bases: TGTGCCAGCAGCTTAGTGCAAGGGATGTCCTACGAGCAGTACTTC.